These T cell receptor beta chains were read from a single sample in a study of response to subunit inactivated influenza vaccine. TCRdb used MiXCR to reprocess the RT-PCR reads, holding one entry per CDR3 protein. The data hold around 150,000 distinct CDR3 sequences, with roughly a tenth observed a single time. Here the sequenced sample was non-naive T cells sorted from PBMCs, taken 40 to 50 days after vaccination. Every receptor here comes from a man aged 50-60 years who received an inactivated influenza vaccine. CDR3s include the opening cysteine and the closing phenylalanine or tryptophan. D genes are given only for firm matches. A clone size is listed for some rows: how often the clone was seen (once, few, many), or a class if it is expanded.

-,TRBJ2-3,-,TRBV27,CASTSSTDTQYF,TGTGCCAGCACCAGTAGCACAGATACGCAGTATTTT
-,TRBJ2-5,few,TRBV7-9,CASSLESGYSETQYF,TGTGCCAGCAGCTTAGAGTCCGGGTACAGTGAGACCCAGTACTTC
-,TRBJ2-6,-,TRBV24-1,CATSDMDASGANVLTF,TGTGCCACCAGTGATATGGACGCCTCTGGGGCCAACGTCCTGACTTTC
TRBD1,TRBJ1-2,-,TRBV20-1,CSARPGTGPANYGYTF,TGCAGTGCTAGACCCGGGACAGGCCCGGCTAACTATGGCTACACCTTC
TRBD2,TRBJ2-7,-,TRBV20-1,CSAGGTSGGREQYF,TGCAGTGCTGGGGGGACTAGCGGGGGAAGGGAGCAGTACTTC
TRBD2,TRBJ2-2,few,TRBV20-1,CSARGTSRSGELFF,TGCAGTGCTAGGGGGACTAGCCGGTCCGGGGAGCTGTTTTTT
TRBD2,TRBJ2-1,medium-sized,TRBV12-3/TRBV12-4,CASRTSGTNNEQFF,TGTGCCAGCCGGACTAGCGGGACCAACAATGAGCAGTTCTTC
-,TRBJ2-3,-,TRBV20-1,CSARRRRRGTGTEDTDTQYF,TGCAGTGCTAGGAGACGGCGTCGAGGGACTGGGACAGAAGACACAGATACGCAGTATTTT
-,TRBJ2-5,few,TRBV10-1,CASSAQQHQETQYF,TGCGCCAGCAGTGCCCAGCAGCACCAAGAGACCCAGTACTTC
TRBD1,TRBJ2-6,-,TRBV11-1,CASRPLGGGSTGANVLTF,TGTGCCAGCAGGCCCCTAGGGGGCGGGTCTACTGGGGCCAACGTCCTGACTTTC
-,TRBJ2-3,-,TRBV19,CASSRSKGEGDTQYF,TGTGCCAGTAGTCGAAGCAAGGGAGAAGGAGATACGCAGTATTTT
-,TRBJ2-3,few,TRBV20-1,CSAGPQGRDTQYF,TGCAGTGCTGGCCCTCAAGGCAGGGATACGCAGTATTTT
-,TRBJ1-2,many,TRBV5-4,CASSLDGTNYGYTF,TGTGCCAGCAGCTTGGACGGAACTAACTATGGCTACACCTTC
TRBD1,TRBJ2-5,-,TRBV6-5,CASSSLRTGSPETQYF,TGTGCCAGCAGTTCCCTGAGGACAGGGTCGCCTGAGACCCAGTACTTC
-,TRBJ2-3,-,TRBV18,CASSLRSSTDTQYF,TGTGCCAGCTCACTCCGCAGTAGCACAGATACGCAGTATTTT
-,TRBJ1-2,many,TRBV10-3,CAIIGGSYGYTF,TGTGCCATCATCGGGGGTTCGTATGGCTACACCTTC
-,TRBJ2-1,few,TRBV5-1,CASSLGGAGYNEQFF,TGCGCCAGCAGCTTGGGCGGGGCAGGGTACAATGAGCAGTTCTTC
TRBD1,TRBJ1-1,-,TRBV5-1,CASSSTGSVTEAFF,TGCGCCAGCAGCTCGACAGGGTCGGTCACTGAAGCTTTCTTT
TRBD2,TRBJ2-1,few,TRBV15,CATSSPEGAGIPIGEQFF,TGTGCCACCAGCAGTCCTGAGGGAGCGGGGATCCCAATAGGTGAGCAGTTCTTC
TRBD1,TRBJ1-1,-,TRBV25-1,CASRQQGAGAEAFF,TGTGCCAGCAGGCAACAGGGGGCGGGGGCTGAAGCTTTCTTT
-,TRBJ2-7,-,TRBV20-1,CSAREAYEQYF,TGCAGTGCTAGAGAGGCGTACGAGCAGTACTTC
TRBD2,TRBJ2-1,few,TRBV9,CASSVGSGDYNEQFF,TGTGCCAGCAGCGTAGGCAGCGGGGATTACAATGAGCAGTTCTTC
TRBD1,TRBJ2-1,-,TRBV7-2,CASSATGTGTYEQFF,TGTGCCAGCAGCGCCACCGGGACAGGTACATATGAGCAGTTCTTC
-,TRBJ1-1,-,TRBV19,CASSIGIRSEAFF,TGTGCCAGTAGTATTGGGATCCGTAGTGAAGCTTTCTTT
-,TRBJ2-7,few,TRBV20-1,CSARDPFSSYEQYF,TGCAGTGCTAGAGACCCCTTCTCGTCCTACGAGCAGTACTTC
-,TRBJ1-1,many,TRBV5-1,CASSLDTWNTEAFF,TGCGCCAGCAGCTTGGACACCTGGAACACTGAAGCTTTCTTT